This entry lists 6 T cell receptor beta chains sequenced from one sample in a study of molecular identifiers for immune sequencing clone quantification. TCRdb processed the PCR reads anew with MiXCR; each CDR3 protein has one entry. Of fewer than 350,000 distinct CDR3 sequences listed, 20% to 25% are singletons. Sequences were obtained from naive CD8+ T cells from blood, with Jurkat cell RNA spiked in. Subset denoted: FACS-sorted CD8+CD4-CCR7+CD45RA+ naive T cells. The receptors shown here come from a human donor in good health. Some libraries in this study had Jurkat cell RNA spiked in.

This CDR3 reads CASSSLQGGSYEQYF. The CDR3, as DNA: TGTGCCAGCAGTTCACTACAGGGGGGTTCCTACGAGCAGTACTTC. The chain uses TRBV27 and TRBJ2-7; 8 bases are a match to TRBD1. V gave up 4 bases and J gave up 1 base; unmatched junction bases: 6. The CDR3 extends over 15 amino acids. Germline CDR1 is MNHEY and CDR2 is SMNVEV (reference sequence).

On this clonotype: A much larger clone sits a single nucleotide away, making a read error possible. The chain has TRBV6-2 or TRBV6-3 and TRBJ1-5; D is unclear. Germline assignment: CDR1 MNHEY and CDR2 SVGEGT. With 6 bases removed from V and 3 bases from J, the gap between germline ends came to 12 bases. The CDR3 totals 14 residues. CDR3 sequence: CASRPGSHNQPQHF. The DNA for the CDR3 is TGTGCCAGCAGACCAGGCAGCCACAATCAGCCCCAGCATTTT.

As for this clonotype: Because the CDR3 is missing its conserved closing phenylalanine or tryptophan, this is likely a read error. The V gene is TRBV6-2 or TRBV6-3, the J gene TRBJ1-1; 11 bases are shared with TRBD1. The CDR3 covers 15 residues. CDR1 and CDR2 from the germline V gene are MNHEY and SVGEGT. J lost 3 bases, V lost 2 bases, and 2 bases had no gene match. This CDR3 is CASSYGTGGHTEAFL. The CDR3 DNA sequence: TGTGCCAGCAGTTACGGGACAGGGGGGCACACTGAAGCTTTCCTT.

This chain links TRBV4-3 with TRBJ2-5, with D perhaps matching TRBD2 (5 bases). CDR3 length equals 15 residues. CDR1 is LGHNA, CDR2 YSLEER, per germline. V shed 0 bases and J shed 4 bases, with 12 bases lying between them. CDR3 protein: CASSQDRGRTETQYF. As DNA, the CDR3 is TGCGCCAGCAGCCAAGATCGAGGGCGGACAGAGACCCAGTACTTC.

The rearrangement links TRBV7-3 to TRBJ2-3, with 8 bases fitting TRBD2. CDR1 and CDR2 from the germline V gene are SGHTA and FQGTGA. V lost 1 base to trimming and J lost 8 bases; unmatched junction nucleotides: 14. CDR3 length equals 17 residues. The CDR3 region is CASSLKVGGRAGGTQYF. The DNA of the CDR3 is TGTGCCAGCAGCTTAAAAGTCGGGGGGCGCGCGGGAGGTACGCAGTATTTT.

At least ten counts were recorded for this clonotype. V usage is TRBV7-2 and J usage is TRBJ2-3; 9 bases line up with TRBD2. Germline CDR1 reads SGHTA; CDR2 reads FQGNSA. Trimming removed 1 base from V and 3 bases from J; junction bases left unmatched: 2. The CDR3 spans 15 residues. The CDR3 DNA reads as TGTGCCAGCAGCTTAGGCGGGGGGGCAACAGATACGCAGTATTTT. It is translated as CASSLGGGATDTQYF.